Below, 5 T cell receptor beta chains from the same sample are listed, as sequenced in a study of identical twins. Using its own MiXCR run on the 5' RACE reads, TCRdb lists one record per CDR3 protein. The sample lists about 900,000 distinct CDR3 sequences, approximately 13% occurring once. These data also featured in a second study, about yellow fever vaccine responses in identical twins.

The sequenced sample consisted of PBMCs. These TCRs come from a young woman in good health.

The table lists this clonotype with a few counts. In nucleotides, the CDR3 is TGCAGTGCTAGAGAACTAGCGGACTGGGGCACAGATACGCAGTATTTT. Amino acids: CSARELADWGTDTQYF. The genes are TRBV20-1 and TRBJ2-3, with 8 bases aligning to TRBD2. Trimming took 0 bases from V and 1 from J; bases not matched to a gene: 6. Per the germline V gene, CDR1 is DFQATT and CDR2 is SNEGSKA (reference sequence). The CDR3 runs to 16 residues.

This chain uses TRBV12-3 or TRBV12-4 with TRBJ1-1; TRBD1 aligns across 9 bases. The J segment lost 3 bases and the V segment lost 5 bases, leaving 10 bases of the junction unmatched. CDR3 length: 16 amino acids. The CDR3 DNA follows: TGTGCCAGCAGTCCCACCGACAGGGGGTGGGACACTGAAGCTTTCTTT. Translated: CASSPTDRGWDTEAFF.

Only a few counts were recorded for this clonotype. The V gene is TRBV5-1, the J gene TRBJ2-5, with D unresolved. V lost 2 bases and J 1 base, leaving 9 bases between the germline ends. The germline CDR1 and CDR2 sequences are SGHRS and YFSETQ. CDR3 size: 14 residues. This CDR3 reads CASSLETSQETQYF. The CDR3 DNA sequence: TGCGCCAGCAGCTTAGAGACCAGCCAAGAGACCCAGTACTTC.

This rearrangement joins TRBV27 to TRBJ2-3, with 10 bases lining up with TRBD1. CDR3 length: 15 residues. Germline CDR1 and CDR2: MNHEY and SMNVEV (reference sequence). The J segment lost 4 bases and the V segment lost 5 bases, leaving 6 bases of the junction unmatched. The CDR3 DNA follows: TGTGCCAGCAGTACGGACAGGGGGTTGCCAGATACGCAGTATTTT. It specifies CASSTDRGLPDTQYF.

The chain recombines TRBV19 with TRBJ2-1; 7 bases fit TRBD1. CDR1 and CDR2 from the germline V gene are LNHDA and SQIVND (reference sequence). The V segment lost 3 bases and the J segment 6 bases; nucleotides outside the gene matches: 8. The CDR3 extends over 15 amino acids. The CDR3 DNA follows: TGTGCCAGTAGTATCGGACAGGCCTCCAGCAATGAGCAGTTCTTC. Its protein product is CASSIGQASSNEQFF.